This TCR beta chain was recorded in a study of identical twins. Study results and limitations: With beta out-of-frame sequences, excess sharing by twins was weaker. Zero-insertion analyses might be partly confounded by invariant T cells like MAIT and iNKT.

The CDR3 runs 13 residues. Trimming pared 2 bases from V and 0 bases from J, leaving 7 bases between. The V gene's germline CDR1 is DFQATT and CDR2 SNEGSKA (reference sequence). This clonotype was counted between two and nine times. Antigen: not known. Unique molecular identifiers were present on the cDNA, and a universal primer site came from template switching. One entry per CDR3 protein results from TCRdb running MiXCR on the 5' RACE reads. The data contain about 300,000 distinct CDR3 sequences, around an eighth of them seen just once; the ten biggest clones take up just over 7%. Another study also made use of these data, one on yellow fever vaccine responses in identical twins. In that study: Each twin's T cell response to the vaccine was reported to look partly convergent and partly personalized.

This chain uses TRBV20-1 with TRBJ2-5; D not resolved. This clonotype originated in a woman aged 18-29 years in good health. Sample: CD8+ T cells sorted from blood. DNA of the CDR3: TGCAGTGCTAGACCCCCGTACCAAGAGACCCAGTACTTC. This codes for CSARPPYQETQYF.